The T cell receptor beta chain under discussion was sequenced for a study of blood T cell repertoires in COVID-19. Study information: Nucleic acid was either cDNA or gDNA, and it came from T cells, B-cell-depleted T cells, or PBMCs.

In the source study's methods: The authors estimated nucleated cell counts from reference gene primer amplification. The protocol was immunoSEQ multiplex PCR, while the TCRdb copy is restricted to in-frame clones and leaves out a portion. The DNA was the basis for D and trimming; V, J and clone size are from that table. This table holds hundreds of thousands of clones, 80% to 90% found once. From germline, CDR1 is MNHEY and CDR2 SVGAGI. V dropped 0 bases and J dropped 4 bases, with 12 bases sitting between them. The CDR3 spans 15 residues. The sequencing sample was made of peripheral blood. The sequence was obtained from a woman aged 40 to 49 who had recovered from COVID-19. This rearrangement joins TRBV6-5 to TRBJ1-1, with no clear D. The CDR3 coding sequence is TGTGCCAGCAGTTACTCGGTGCCCCTCGGCACTGAAGCTTTCTTT. Translating it yields CASSYSVPLGTEAFF.